A selection of T cell receptor beta chains follows, all from one sample in a study of T cell responses to AZD1222 COVID-19 vaccine. Measured with immunoSEQ multiplex PCR; TCRdb has only the in-frame clones, and not every one. The table has tens of thousands of clones, roughly 84% seen once. Here the sequenced sample was peripheral blood, taken on day 0 of AZD1222 vaccination. The receptors originated from an adult in good health. Both conserved end residues are part of each CDR3. The order of the fields is V gene, clone size, D gene, J gene, CDR3 protein, CDR3 DNA. D genes are given only for firm matches. Clone size is stated in some rows and not others, as once, few, many or a class when expanded.

TRBV19,NA,TRBD1,TRBJ2-7,CASSPIDRVASYEQYF,TGTGCCAGTAGTCCGATCGACAGGGTAGCTTCCTACGAGCAGTACTTC
TRBV7-9,few,NA,TRBJ2-3,CASSSLDTQYF,TGTGCCAGCAGCTCGTTAGATACGCAGTATTTT
TRBV6-5,NA,TRBD1,TRBJ2-1,CASSYSTGGKIF,TGTGCCAGCAGTTACTCCACAGGGGGTAAGATCTTC
TRBV27,NA,TRBD1,TRBJ1-5,CASRAEGTANQPQHF,TGTGCCAGCAGGGCGGAAGGGACAGCTAATCAGCCCCAGCATTTT
TRBV6-1,NA,NA,TRBJ1-1,CASSESIEAFF,TGTGCCAGCAGTGAAAGCATTGAAGCTTTCTTT
TRBV10-3,NA,NA,TRBJ1-2,CAISETHERSNYGYTF,TGTGCCATCAGTGAGACACACGAAAGAAGTAACTATGGCTACACCTTC
TRBV7-3,once,NA,TRBJ2-1,CASSVTWGGNNEQFF,TGTGCCAGCAGCGTCACATGGGGGGGCAACAATGAGCAGTTCTTC
TRBV3-1/TRBV3-2,NA,NA,TRBJ1-5,CASSPGGSGAQHF,TGTGCCAGCAGCCCTGGTGGGAGTGGGGCCCAGCATTTT
TRBV10-2,NA,TRBD2,TRBJ2-1,CASSVTSGGVGEQFF,TGCGCCAGCAGTGTGACTAGCGGGGGGGTGGGTGAGCAGTTCTTC
TRBV28,NA,TRBD1,TRBJ1-1,CASRDPGQGTEAFF,TGTGCCAGCAGGGATCCGGGACAGGGGACTGAAGCTTTCTTT
TRBV4-3,NA,NA,TRBJ2-3,CASSQGMGATDTQYF,TGCGCCAGCAGCCAGGGTATGGGGGCGACAGATACGCAGTATTTT
TRBV5-6,once,NA,TRBJ2-5,CASSLPVGETQYF,TGTGCCAGCAGCTTACCGGTTGGAGAGACCCAGTACTTC
TRBV7-2,once,TRBD2,TRBJ2-1,CATSISGVPHEQFF,TGTGCCACCTCCATTAGCGGGGTCCCCCATGAGCAGTTCTTC
TRBV6-5,NA,NA,TRBJ2-7,CASSRGPTLGEQYF,TGTGCCAGCAGTAGGGGACCGACCTTGGGCGAGCAGTACTTC
TRBV12-2,NA,NA,TRBJ2-6,CASRLVVPSSGANVLTF,TGTGCAAGTCGCTTAGTGGTCCCTAGCTCTGGGGCCAACGTCCTGACTTTC
TRBV2,NA,NA,TRBJ1-1,CASIGYLIMNTEAFF,TGTGCCAGCATTGGATACTTGATCATGAACACTGAAGCTTTCTTT
TRBV28,few,NA,TRBJ1-1,CASSLARLEAFF,TGTGCCAGCAGTTTAGCTCGCCTTGAAGCTTTCTTT
TRBV5-8,NA,NA,TRBJ1-1,CASSLAATAGTEAFF,TGTGCCAGCAGCCTAGCAGCCACGGCAGGGACTGAAGCTTTCTTT
TRBV11-2,NA,NA,TRBJ1-5,CASSEGQPQHF,TGTGCCAGCAGCGAGGGTCAGCCCCAGCATTTT
TRBV5-6,once,TRBD1,TRBJ2-5,CASSRSRTGKETQYF,TGTGCCAGCAGCCGATCCAGGACAGGGAAAGAGACCCAGTACTTC
TRBV6-5,NA,NA,TRBJ2-7,CASSHPTEYEQYF,TGTGCCAGCAGTCACCCCACTGAGTACGAGCAGTACTTC
TRBV14,NA,NA,TRBJ2-4,CASSQVSHPANIQYF,TGTGCCAGCAGCCAAGTCAGCCACCCGGCGAACATTCAGTACTTC
TRBV7-5,NA,NA,TRBJ1-1,CARSTREVMNTEAFF,TGTGCCAGAAGTACTAGGGAGGTTATGAACACTGAAGCTTTCTTT
TRBV6-5,once,TRBD1,TRBJ1-5,CASSYKAQGNQPQHF,TGTGCCAGCAGTTACAAGGCACAGGGGAATCAGCCCCAGCATTTT
TRBV3-1/TRBV3-2,NA,NA,TRBJ1-3,CASSQDLRTGNTIYF,TGTGCCAGCAGCCAAGATTTGAGGACTGGAAACACCATATATTTT
TRBV10-3,once,NA,TRBJ2-7,CAISESGGRAYEQYF,TGTGCCATCAGTGAGTCGGGGGGACGGGCCTACGAGCAGTACTTC
TRBV23-1,NA,TRBD1,TRBJ1-6,CASSRTHMTGNNSPLHF,TGCGCCAGCAGTCGAACTCACATGACAGGGAACAATTCACCCCTCCACTTT
TRBV6-2/TRBV6-3,NA,NA,TRBJ1-1,CASSATVNTEAFF,TGTGCCAGCAGCGCGACAGTGAACACTGAAGCTTTCTTT
TRBV6-6,NA,NA,TRBJ1-1,CAIQVGTEAFF,TGTGCCATTCAGGTGGGCACTGAAGCTTTCTTT
TRBV6-5,medium-sized,NA,TRBJ2-1,CASSYSTVSYNEQFF,TGTGCCAGCAGTTACTCAACCGTTTCCTACAATGAGCAGTTCTTC
TRBV5-6,NA,TRBD1,TRBJ2-7,CASSFGTGAAYEQYF,TGTGCCAGCAGCTTCGGGACAGGGGCCGCCTACGAGCAGTACTTC
TRBV6-1,NA,NA,TRBJ2-3,CASSDRISFFTDTQYF,TGTGCCAGCAGTGACAGGATTTCCTTCTTCACAGATACGCAGTATTTT
TRBV4-3,NA,TRBD1,TRBJ2-7,CASSHSWTGESYEQYF,TGCGCCAGCAGCCATTCGTGGACAGGGGAATCCTACGAGCAGTACTTC
TRBV7-2,NA,NA,TRBJ2-7,CASSPGLLYEQYF,TGTGCCAGCAGCCCGGGACTGCTCTACGAGCAGTACTTC
TRBV11-3,NA,TRBD1,TRBJ1-2,CASSSGQLYGYTF,TGTGCCAGCAGCTCGGGACAGCTCTATGGCTACACCTTC
TRBV7-8,few,TRBD1,TRBJ1-2,CASSAQTGTGDSPYGYTF,TGTGCCAGCAGCGCCCAGACCGGGACAGGGGATTCACCCTATGGCTACACCTTC
TRBV6-1,NA,NA,TRBJ2-7,CASSDGPFYEQYF,TGTGCCAGCAGTGATGGCCCCTTCTACGAGCAGTACTTC